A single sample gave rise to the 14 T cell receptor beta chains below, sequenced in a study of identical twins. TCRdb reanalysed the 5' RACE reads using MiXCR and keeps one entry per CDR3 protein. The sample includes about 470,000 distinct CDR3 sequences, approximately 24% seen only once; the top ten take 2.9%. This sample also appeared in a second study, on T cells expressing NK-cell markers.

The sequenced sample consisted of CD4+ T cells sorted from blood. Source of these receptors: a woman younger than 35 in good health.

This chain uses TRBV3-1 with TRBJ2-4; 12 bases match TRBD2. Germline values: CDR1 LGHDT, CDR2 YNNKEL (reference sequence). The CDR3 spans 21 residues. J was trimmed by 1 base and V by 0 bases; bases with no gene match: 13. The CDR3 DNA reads TGTGCCAGCAGCCAAGAGCCCGGTGGACTAGCGGGAATTGGGGCCAAAAACATTCAGTACTTC. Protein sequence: CASSQEPGGLAGIGAKNIQYF. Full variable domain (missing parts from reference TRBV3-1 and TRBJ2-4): DTAVSQTPKYLVTQMGNDKSIKCEQNLGHDTMYWYKQDSKKFLKIMFSYNNKELIINETVPNRFSPKSPDKAHLNLHINSLELGDSAVYFCASSQEPGGLAGIGAKNIQYFGAGTRLSVL.

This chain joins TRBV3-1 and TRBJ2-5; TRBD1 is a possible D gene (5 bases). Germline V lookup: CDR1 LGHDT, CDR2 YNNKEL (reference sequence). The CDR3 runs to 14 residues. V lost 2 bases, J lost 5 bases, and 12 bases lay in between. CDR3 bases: TGTGCCAGCAGCCAATCCGGTTACAGGGAGACCCAGTACTTC. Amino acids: CASSQSGYRETQYF.

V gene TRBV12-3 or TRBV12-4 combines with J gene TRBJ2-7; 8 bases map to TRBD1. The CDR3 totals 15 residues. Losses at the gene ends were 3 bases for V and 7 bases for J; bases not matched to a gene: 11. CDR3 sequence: CASSFPAGGAGEQYF. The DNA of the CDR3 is TGTGCCAGCAGTTTTCCGGCAGGGGGCGCGGGGGAGCAGTACTTC.

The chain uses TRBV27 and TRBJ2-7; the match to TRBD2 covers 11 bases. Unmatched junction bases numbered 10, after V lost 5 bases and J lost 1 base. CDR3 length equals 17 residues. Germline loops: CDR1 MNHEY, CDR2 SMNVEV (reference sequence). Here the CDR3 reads CASSKDSSGRTSYEQYF. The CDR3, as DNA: TGTGCCAGCAGTAAGGACTCTAGCGGGAGGACTTCCTACGAGCAGTACTTC.

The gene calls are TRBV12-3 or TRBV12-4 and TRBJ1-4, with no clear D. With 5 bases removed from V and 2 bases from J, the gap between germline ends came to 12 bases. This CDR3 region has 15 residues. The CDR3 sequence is CASSPRRATNEKLFF. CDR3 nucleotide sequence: TGTGCCAGCAGTCCCAGACGGGCTACTAATGAAAAACTGTTTTTT.

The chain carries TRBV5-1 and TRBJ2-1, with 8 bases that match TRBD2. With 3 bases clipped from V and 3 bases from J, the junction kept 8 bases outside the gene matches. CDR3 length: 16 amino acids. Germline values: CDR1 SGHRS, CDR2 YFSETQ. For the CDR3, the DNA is TGCGCCAGCAGCTCTCCTCAAGCGGGAGTCTACAATGAGCAGTTCTTC. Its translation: CASSSPQAGVYNEQFF.

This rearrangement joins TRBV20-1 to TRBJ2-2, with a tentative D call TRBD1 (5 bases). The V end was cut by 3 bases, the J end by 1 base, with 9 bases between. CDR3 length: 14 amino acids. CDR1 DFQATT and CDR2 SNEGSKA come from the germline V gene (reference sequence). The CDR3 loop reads CSASRQGNTGELFF. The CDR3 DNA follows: TGCAGTGCTAGTAGGCAGGGGAACACCGGGGAGCTGTTTTTT.

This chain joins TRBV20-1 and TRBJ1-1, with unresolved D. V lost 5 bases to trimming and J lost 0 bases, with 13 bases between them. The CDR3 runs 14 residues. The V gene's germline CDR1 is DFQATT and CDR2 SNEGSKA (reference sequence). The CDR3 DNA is TGCAGTGCTGCACAAACGACCGTGAACACTGAAGCTTTCTTT. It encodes CSAAQTTVNTEAFF.

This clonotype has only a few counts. Written as DNA, the CDR3 is TGCGCCAGCAGTGAAACAGGGAACCGGGAGCTGTTTTTT. It translates to CASSETGNRELFF. This chain links TRBV10-1 with TRBJ2-2; the D gene is possibly TRBD1 (6 bases). CDR1 and CDR2 from the germline V gene are WNHNN and SYGVQD (reference sequence). V lost 3 bases, J lost 9 bases, and 11 bases lay in between. The CDR3 sequence is 13 residues long.

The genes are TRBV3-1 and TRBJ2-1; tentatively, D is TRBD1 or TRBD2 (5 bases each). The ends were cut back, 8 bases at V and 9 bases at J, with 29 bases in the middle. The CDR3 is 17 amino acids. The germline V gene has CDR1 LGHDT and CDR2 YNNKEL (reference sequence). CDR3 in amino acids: CASSQQITWGRWGEQFF. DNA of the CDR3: TGTGCCAGCTCCCAACAGATAACTTGGGGGAGATGGGGTGAGCAGTTCTTC.

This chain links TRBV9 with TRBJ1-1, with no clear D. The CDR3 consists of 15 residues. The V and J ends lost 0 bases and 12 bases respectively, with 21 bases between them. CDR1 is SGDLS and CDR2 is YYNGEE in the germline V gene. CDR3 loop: CASSVGMGPGRVTFF. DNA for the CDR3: TGTGCCAGCAGCGTAGGAATGGGTCCCGGCCGGGTTACTTTCTTT.

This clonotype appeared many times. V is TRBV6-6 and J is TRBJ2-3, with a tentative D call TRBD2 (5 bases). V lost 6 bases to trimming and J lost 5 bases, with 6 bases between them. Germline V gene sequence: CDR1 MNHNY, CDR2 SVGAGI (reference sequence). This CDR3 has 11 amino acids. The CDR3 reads CASSTRDTQYF. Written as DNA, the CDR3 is TGTGCCAGCAGCACTAGAGATACGCAGTATTTT.

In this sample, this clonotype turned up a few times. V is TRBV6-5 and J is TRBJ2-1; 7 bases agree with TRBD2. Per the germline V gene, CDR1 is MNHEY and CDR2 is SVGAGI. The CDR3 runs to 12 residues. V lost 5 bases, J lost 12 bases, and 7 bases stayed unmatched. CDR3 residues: CASSREGFVQFF. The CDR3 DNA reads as TGTGCCAGCAGTAGGGAGGGGTTTGTGCAGTTCTTC.

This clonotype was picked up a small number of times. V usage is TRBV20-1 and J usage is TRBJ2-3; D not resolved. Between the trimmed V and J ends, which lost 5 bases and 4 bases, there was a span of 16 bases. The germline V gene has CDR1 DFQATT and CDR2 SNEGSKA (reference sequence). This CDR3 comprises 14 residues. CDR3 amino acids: CSAPGRMRSDTQYF. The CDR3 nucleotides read TGCAGTGCTCCCGGCCGGATGCGATCAGATACGCAGTATTTT.